The clone carrying this TCR beta chain was recorded at least ten times. V dropped 6 bases and J dropped 9 bases, with 12 bases sitting between them. The CDR3 spans 11 residues. Germline assignment: CDR1 MDHEN and CDR2 SYDVKM. These data are taken from a study of T cells after yellow fever vaccination. TCRdb re-called the 5' RACE reads through MiXCR, storing one row per CDR3 protein. This sample carries roughly 140,000 distinct CDR3 sequences, 7.7% of them seen once, and the ten largest clones take under 0.95%. J is TRBJ2-7 and V is TRBV28; D gene uncertain. This TCR derives from a man younger than 45 who received the YFV17D yellow fever vaccine. This specimen consisted of CD4+ T cells sorted from PBMCs, obtained 5 days after the yellow fever booster vaccination. The CDR3 DNA sequence: TGTGCCAGCAGACTGTCCCGGGTGCAGTACTTC. It translates to CASRLSRVQYF.